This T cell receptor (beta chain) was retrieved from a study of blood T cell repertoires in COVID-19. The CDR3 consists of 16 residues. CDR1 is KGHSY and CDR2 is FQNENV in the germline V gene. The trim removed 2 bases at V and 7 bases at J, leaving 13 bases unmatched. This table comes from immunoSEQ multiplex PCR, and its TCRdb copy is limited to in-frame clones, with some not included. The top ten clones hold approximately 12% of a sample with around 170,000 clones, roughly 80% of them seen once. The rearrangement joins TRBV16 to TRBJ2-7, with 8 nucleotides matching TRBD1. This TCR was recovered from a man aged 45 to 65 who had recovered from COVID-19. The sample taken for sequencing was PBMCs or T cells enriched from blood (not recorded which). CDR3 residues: CASSQTSGQGAREQYF. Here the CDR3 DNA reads TGTGCCAGCAGCCAAACGTCGGGGCAGGGGGCCAGAGAGCAGTACTTC.